This T cell receptor (beta chain) was identified in a study of shared clonotypes between healthy human individuals. This table comes from immunoSEQ multiplex PCR, and its TCRdb copy is limited to in-frame clones, with some not included. The sample has some 1,900,000 clones; about 95% are singletons. Concerning this clone itself: At one end the junction does not follow the germline gene, possibly because of a read error. Within the sample, other DNA sequences also encode this same CDR3.

Germline V gives CDR1 SGHDT, CDR2 YYEEEE. The CDR3 is made up of 14 amino acids. Naive-designated CD8 cells lacked CD45RO, were positively enriched for CCR7, and omitted terminally differentiated effector memory CD45RA+ cells. Sequencing used naive CD8+ T cells sorted from blood. The sequence derives from a man between 18 and 35 years old in good health. The rearrangement links TRBV5-6 to TRBJ2-3; the match to TRBD2 covers 7 bases. CDR3 nucleotides: TGTGCCAGCAGTTTGGGGGGGGGCACAGATACGCAGTATTTT. It translates to CASSLGGGTDTQYF.